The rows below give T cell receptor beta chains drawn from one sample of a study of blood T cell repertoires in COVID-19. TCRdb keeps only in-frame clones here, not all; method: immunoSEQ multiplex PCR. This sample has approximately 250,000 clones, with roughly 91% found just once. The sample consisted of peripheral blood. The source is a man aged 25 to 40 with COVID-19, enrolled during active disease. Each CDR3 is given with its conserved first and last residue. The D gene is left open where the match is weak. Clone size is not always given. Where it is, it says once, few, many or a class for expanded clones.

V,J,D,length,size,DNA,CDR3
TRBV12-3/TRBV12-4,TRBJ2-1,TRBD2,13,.,TGTGCCAGCAGTTTGGGACTAGCGGTTGAGCAGTTCTTC,CASSLGLAVEQFF
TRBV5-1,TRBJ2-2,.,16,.,TGCGCCAGCAGCTCCCCCAGTACATCGGGCACCGGGGAGCTGTTTTTT,CASSSPSTSGTGELFF
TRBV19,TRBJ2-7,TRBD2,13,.,TGTGCCAGTAGTGCGGGGGGAATTTACGAGCAGTACTTC,CASSAGGIYEQYF
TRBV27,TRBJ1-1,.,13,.,TGTGCCAGCAGTTTATCGTTACAGGGAGAAGCTTTCTTT,CASSLSLQGEAFF
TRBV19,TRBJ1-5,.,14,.,TGTGCCAGTAGTAACCAAGGGGTAAGTCAGCCCCAGCATTTT,CASSNQGVSQPQHF
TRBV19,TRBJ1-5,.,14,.,TGTGCCAGTAGTATAAGGGGCGGCTCGGGGCCCCAGCATTTT,CASSIRGGSGPQHF
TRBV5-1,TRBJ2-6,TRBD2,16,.,TGCGCCAGCAGCTTTCTAGCGGGGACTGGGGCCAACGTCCTGACTTTC,CASSFLAGTGANVLTF
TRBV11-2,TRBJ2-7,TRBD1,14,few,TGTGCCAGCAGCCGCGGACAGGGGCGGTACGAGCAGTACTTC,CASSRGQGRYEQYF
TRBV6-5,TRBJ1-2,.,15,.,TGTGCCAGCAGGGACCGCTTGACAGGCAACTATGGCTACACCTTC,CASRDRLTGNYGYTF
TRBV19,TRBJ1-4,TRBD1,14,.,TGTGCCAGTAGTAGGACAGGGGCGAATGAAAAACTGTTTTTT,CASSRTGANEKLFF
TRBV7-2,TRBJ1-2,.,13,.,TGTGCCAGCAGCTTTGGGACACAAACCGGCTACACCTTC,CASSFGTQTGYTF
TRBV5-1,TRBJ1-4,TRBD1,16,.,TGCGCCAGCAGCCGGCAAACAGGGGGCACTAATGAAAAACTGTTTTTT,CASSRQTGGTNEKLFF
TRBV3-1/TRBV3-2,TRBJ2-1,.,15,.,TGTGCCAGCAGCCAAGATTCACTAAACTACAATGAGCAGTTCTTC,CASSQDSLNYNEQFF
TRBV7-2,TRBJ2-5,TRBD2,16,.,TGTGCCAGCAGCTTAGGAGCTGGCGGGGGGCAAGAGACCCAGTACTTC,CASSLGAGGGQETQYF
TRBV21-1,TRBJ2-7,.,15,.,TGTGCCAGCAGCAATCGAGGTAGCCACCCTACGAGACCGTACTTC,CASSNRGSHPTRPYF
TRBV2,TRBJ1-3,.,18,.,TGTGCCAGCAGTGAAGCGGGAAGGACAGCAGTACTTGGAAACACCATATATTTT,CASSEAGRTAVLGNTIYF
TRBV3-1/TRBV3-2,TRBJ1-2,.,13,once,TGTGCCAGCAGCCACGGACAGAACTATGGCTACACCTTC,CASSHGQNYGYTF
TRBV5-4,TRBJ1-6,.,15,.,TGTGCCAGCAGCTTGGGGACAACAGGGAGTTCACCCCTCCACTTT,CASSLGTTGSSPLHF
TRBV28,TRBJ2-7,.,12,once,TGTGCCAGCAGACCCGATACGGGGGAGCAGTACTTC,CASRPDTGEQYF
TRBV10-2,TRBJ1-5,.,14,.,TGCGCCAGCAGTGAGTCCGGGTTGAATCAGCCCCAGCATTTT,CASSESGLNQPQHF
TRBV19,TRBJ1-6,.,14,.,TGTGCCAGTAGTATCAGGGGTTTCAATTCACCCCTCCACTTT,CASSIRGFNSPLHF
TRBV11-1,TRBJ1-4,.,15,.,TGTGCCAGCAGCTACGCAGGGTCAACTAATGAAAAACTGTTTTTT,CASSYAGSTNEKLFF
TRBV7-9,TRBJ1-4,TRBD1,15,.,TGTGCCAGCAGTCCTCTCAGGGGGGCTAATGAAAAACTGTTTTTT,CASSPLRGANEKLFF
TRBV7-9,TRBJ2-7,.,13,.,TGTGCCAGCAGCGCCACGCGGTCCTACGAGCAGTACTTC,CASSATRSYEQYF
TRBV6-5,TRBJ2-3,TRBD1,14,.,TGTGCCAGCAGGAGGACAGGGGGAGAAGATACGCAGTATTTT,CASRRTGGEDTQYF
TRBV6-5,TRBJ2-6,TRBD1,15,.,TGTGCCAGCCGGGACAGCCACTCTGGGGCCAACGTCCTGACTTTC,CASRDSHSGANVLTF
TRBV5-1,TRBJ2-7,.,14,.,TGCGCCAGCAGCTTGGGGACTGCGCCCTACGAGCAGTACTTC,CASSLGTAPYEQYF
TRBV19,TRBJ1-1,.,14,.,TGTGCCAGTAGTGCAAGACATGGGAACACTGAAGCTTTCTTT,CASSARHGNTEAFF
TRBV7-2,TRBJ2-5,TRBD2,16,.,TGTGCCAGCACTTATGGGTCTAGCGGGGGGGCGGAGACCCAGTACTTC,CASTYGSSGGAETQYF